The following is a TCR beta chain sequence with its context. Its antigen is still unknown. cDNA molecules carried unique molecular identifiers, and template switching added a universal primer site. TCRdb recomputed calls from the 5' RACE reads with MiXCR, one row per CDR3 protein. The table records about 460,000 distinct CDR3 sequences, approximately 15% of them present only once. This specimen comes from a study of identical twins. The CDR3 covers 14 residues. The junction had 7 bases not matched to a gene; V was cut back by 8 bases and J by 2 bases. Findings and limits, study-wide: Out-of-frame alpha sequences common to twins exhibited an excess of low generation probability. Memory repertoires showed no such pattern, whereas abundant cord blood beta clonotypes carried fewer insertions.

These data were also reused for a study on yellow fever vaccine responses in identical twins.

Input material: CD4+ T cells sorted from blood. The genes are TRBV12-3 or TRBV12-4 and TRBJ2-5; 8 bases align to TRBD1. The clonotype was recovered from a woman between 18 and 30 years old in good health. The CDR3 loop is CASALRQGQETQYF. CDR3 in DNA: TGTGCCAGCGCACTAAGACAGGGGCAAGAGACCCAGTACTTC.